This record concerns one T cell receptor beta chain sequence. What this receptor recognizes is not known. The input lacks base qualities; no much larger clone sits a single base away. Participants in the prospective study were enrolled through a virtual design, were aged roughly 18 to 95 years, and lived in some 24 United States geographic areas. Cohort assignment in the prospective study relied on participant-reported clinical history from a screening survey and a study questionnaire. ImmuneRACE Cohort 3 recovered participants were defined by two consecutive negative NP/OP PCR tests, healthcare professional clearance, or symptom resolution. In the prospective study, whole blood, serum and a nasopharyngeal or oropharyngeal swab were collected from each participant by mobile phlebotomists. Prospective study participants could optionally give additional blood draws and questionnaires over an approximately two-month period. Prospective study blood samples were shipped either frozen or at room temperature before DNA extraction.

Taken from the germline V gene (reference sequence), the CDR1 and CDR2 loops are LNHDA and SQIVND. V is pruned by 6 bases and J by 2 bases, leaving 12 bases of the junction without a gene match. The CDR3 runs 16 amino acids, cysteine and phenylalanine included. The read is trimmed to its CDR3 DNA, 48 bases read in frame from base 1. The data were taken from a study of blood T cell repertoires in COVID-19 (TCRdb year 2020). About the study as a whole: Collaborator samples came from the United States, Italy and Spain and covered acute and convalescent phases of COVID-19. The prospective study material was composed of cDNA or gDNA derived from T cells, B-cell-depleted T cells, or PBMCs. The dataset comprised deeply sampled blood TCRbeta repertoires from subjects exposed to, actively infected with, or recovered from COVID-19. A freely available public database, intended as a resource for researchers studying the immune response to SARS-CoV-2, is where the repertoires were released. The samples were drawn from two sources: the first 160 participants of the ongoing ImmuneRACE study, and 1,000 to 1,500 subjects contributed by 6 global collaborators. Nearly every sample came with metadata listing a de-identified subject ID, COVID-19 status, age in years and sex. Where HLA class I and class II types were available, the types were taken from metadata supplied by the sample provider, not from assay-based typing. General study outcomes and caveats: How much clinical and demographic metadata was included differed by source and by participant, and the metadata was provided uncurated.

TCRbeta CDR3 regions were amplified from genomic DNA using the immunoSEQ Assay, a bias-controlled multiplex PCR. The authors' analysis ran thus. Nucleated cell counts per sample were estimated from amplification of reference gene primers within the assay. To quantify the absolute abundance of each unique TCRbeta CDR3 rearrangement, sequence reads were collapsed and filtered. Productive Simpson clonality was computed per sample as the square root of Simpson's diversity index over productive rearrangements. Drawn from immuneACCESS, this table holds only the in-frame rearrangements with V and J called that TCRdb kept. Clones are partly lost; checked studies trace under half to an unresolved V gene and leave the rest unexplained. V and J calls and clone size are those listed in that table; D and trimming were worked out from the DNA. The sample yields a few hundred thousand clones; approximately 87% were counted once. Approximately 9.3% of the sample rests with the top ten.

Sequences were obtained from PBMCs or T cells enriched from blood (not recorded which). The chain is assembled from TRBV19 and TRBJ2-5; the central 7 bases match TRBD1. This receptor was identified in a woman aged 45-65 years who had recovered from COVID-19. The nucleotide sequence is given as TGTGCCAGTAGGGGTATAGGGGACAGCGAGCAAGAGACCCAGTACTTC. This gives the protein CASRGIGDSEQETQYF.